Shown below are 31 T cell receptor beta chains from a single sample sequenced in a study of cytomegalovirus exposure and HLA in healthy donors. PCR primers comprised 60 Vbeta and 13 Jbeta primers. The method was immunoSEQ multiplex PCR; TCRdb's version includes in-frame clones alone and lacks a portion of them. Of 150,000 to 200,000 clones in the sample, approximately 84% are singletons; the top ten hold around 1.4%. The sequencing input was PBMCs. These receptor sequences come from a girl between 5 and 17 years old in good health and CMV-seropositive.

The chain has TRBV19 and TRBJ1-4, with 7 bases aligning to TRBD1. The germline V gene has CDR1 LNHDA and CDR2 SQIVND (reference sequence). V was clipped by 4 bases and J by 2 bases; unmatched bases: 1. The CDR3 is 14 residues long. The CDR3 coding sequence is TGTGCCAGTAGTACGACAGGGACTAATGAAAAACTGTTTTTT. It specifies CASSTTGTNEKLFF. Using reference TRBV19 and TRBJ1-4 for the parts outside the CDR3, the full variable domain is DGGITQSPKYLFRKEGQNVTLSCEQNLNHDAMYWYRQDPGQGLRLIYYSQIVNDFQKGDIAEGYSVSREKKESFPLTVTSAQKNPTAFYLCASSTTGTNEKLFFGSGTQLSVL.

This clone was seen more than once but under ten times. The chain is built from TRBV7-9 and TRBJ2-7, with D unresolved. V was cut by 1 base and J by 6 bases, with 7 bases left in between. The CDR3 spans 12 residues. CDR1 is SEHNR and CDR2 is FQNEAQ in the germline V gene (reference sequence). The CDR3 loop reads CASSLGDIEQYF. The CDR3 bases are TGTGCCAGCAGCTTAGGTGACATCGAGCAGTACTTC.

This clone was observed a handful of times. The chain carries TRBV11-2 and TRBJ2-7; TRBD1 matches 8 bases. CDR1 is SGHAT, CDR2 FQNNGV, per germline. This CDR3 has 17 residues. The V segment lost 2 bases and the J segment 2 bases; nucleotides outside the gene matches: 11. The CDR3: CASSLRTGPSIPYEQYF. CDR3 bases: TGTGCCAGCAGCTTAAGGACAGGGCCTTCTATTCCCTACGAGCAGTACTTC.

The J gene is TRBJ1-1, the V gene TRBV5-4; no clear D. CDR3 length equals 15 residues. The V end lost 3 bases, the J end lost 1 base, and 13 bases lay between the germline ends. Germline V gives CDR1 SGHNT, CDR2 YYREEE (reference sequence). Written as DNA, the CDR3 is TGTGCCAGCAGCTCCTTCAAAGGAGGGAACACTGAAGCTTTCTTT. It translates to CASSSFKGGNTEAFF.

The chain recombines TRBV29-1 with TRBJ2-3; TRBD2 aligns across 13 bases. This CDR3 has 14 residues. With V trimmed by 6 bases and J by 6 bases, 6 bases remained unmatched. From germline, CDR1 is SQVTM and CDR2 ANQGSEA. The CDR3 DNA reads TGCAGCGTCGGGACTAGCGGGGAGGGCGATACGCAGTATTTT. This encodes CSVGTSGEGDTQYF.

The chain employs TRBV28 and TRBJ1-2, with D tentatively TRBD1 (6 bases). The CDR3 is 14 residues long. Germline assignment: CDR1 MDHEN and CDR2 SYDVKM. V lost 6 bases to trimming and J lost 0 bases, with 11 bases between them. The CDR3 region has the DNA TGTGCCAGCAGCCCGGGACATCCTAACTATGGCTACACCTTC. It specifies CASSPGHPNYGYTF.

There are a few counts of this clone. The V call is TRBV7-9, the J call TRBJ2-3; 7 bases fit TRBD1. V gave up 10 bases and J gave up 2 bases; unmatched junction bases: 9. Germline V gene data show CDR1 as SEHNR and CDR2 as FQNEAQ (reference sequence). The CDR3 extends over 14 amino acids. The CDR3 protein is CAIGTASITDTQYF. CDR3 nucleotides: TGTGCCATCGGGACAGCCTCAATCACAGATACGCAGTATTTT.

The chain joins TRBV30 to TRBJ1-4, with TRBD1 as a possible D gene (5 bases). Germline V gives CDR1 GTSNPN, CDR2 SVGIG (reference sequence). This CDR3 is 12 amino acids long. The germline V and J ends were trimmed by 5 bases and 12 bases, with 16 bases remaining between them. In nucleotides, the CDR3 is TGTGCCTGGGCCCAGGGTGAGGTTGAACTGTTTTTT. As protein: CAWAQGEVELFF.

The chain has TRBV18 and TRBJ2-7; TRBD2 might be the D (6 bases). Germline CDR1 is KGHSH and CDR2 is LQKENI. The CDR3 runs to 17 residues. V was pared by 4 bases and J by 0 bases, with 19 bases between. CDR3 nucleotides: TGTGCCAGCTCACACCCGGGGGTCGGACCGAGCTCCTACGAGCAGTACTTC. Translating gives CASSHPGVGPSSYEQYF. Combining the CDR3 with reference TRBV18 and TRBJ2-7 gives the whole variable domain NAGVMQNPRHLVRRRGQEARLRCSPMKGHSHVYWYRQLPEEGLKFMVYLQKENIIDESGMPKERFSAEFPKEGPSILRIQQVVRGDSAAYFCASSHPGVGPSSYEQYFGPGTRLTVT.

This clone was seen a single time. The V gene is TRBV6-5, the J gene TRBJ2-7; 14 bases align to TRBD2. Losses at the gene ends were 5 bases for V and 4 bases for J; bases not matched to a gene: 4. This CDR3 is built from 15 residues. CDR1 and CDR2 (germline): MNHEY, SVGAGI. The CDR3 spells CASSRLAGGRYEQYF. Written as DNA, the CDR3 is TGTGCCAGCAGTCGACTAGCGGGAGGGCGTTACGAGCAGTACTTC.

The V gene is TRBV4-1, the J gene TRBJ2-3; 10 bases map to TRBD2. This CDR3 region has 15 residues. Germline assignment: CDR1 MGHRA and CDR2 YSYEKL. With 2 bases clipped from V and 7 bases from J, the junction kept 6 bases outside the gene matches. The CDR3 nucleotides read TGCGCCAGCAGCCAACTAGCGGGAGATCGATATACGCAGTATTTT. It yields the protein CASSQLAGDRYTQYF.

The chain employs TRBV5-4 and TRBJ2-7; D possibly corresponds to TRBD1 (5 bases). V was cut by 3 bases and J by 0 bases, with 13 bases left in between. The germline V gene encodes CDR1 SGHNT and CDR2 YYREEE (reference sequence). The CDR3 extends over 15 amino acids. CDR3 nucleotides: TGTGCCAGCAGCTCCAGGGTTAACCCCTCCTACGAGCAGTACTTC. Its protein is CASSSRVNPSYEQYF.

The chain couples TRBV2 to TRBJ1-3, with TRBD1 identical over 8 bases. V lost 4 bases, J lost 2 bases, and 10 bases stayed unmatched. CDR3 size: 17 residues. The germline gives CDR1 SNHLY, CDR2 FYNNEI. CDR3 bases: TGTGCCAGCAGTGTAGTCAGGGGGCGCGAAGCTGGAAACACCATATATTTT. Its translation is CASSVVRGREAGNTIYF.

The chain is built from TRBV5-4 and TRBJ2-5; D perhaps matches TRBD2 (6 bases). Trimming left V 0 bases short and J 5 bases short, with 14 bases between. Germline V gene sequence: CDR1 SGHNT, CDR2 YYREEE (reference sequence). This CDR3 comprises 15 residues. The CDR3 DNA reads as TGTGCCAGCAGCTTGGTCGGGGGTAGGATGGAGACCCAGTACTTC. This sequence encodes CASSLVGGRMETQYF.

The chain combines TRBV27 with TRBJ1-1; D possibly corresponds to TRBD1 (5 bases). The CDR3 is 15 amino acids. Germline CDR1 reads MNHEY; CDR2 reads SMNVEV (reference sequence). Trimming cost V 0 bases and J 4 bases, with 12 bases left between them. CDR3 loop: CASSLSQGMSTEAFF. The CDR3 DNA follows: TGTGCCAGCAGTTTATCGCAGGGAATGAGCACTGAAGCTTTCTTT.

This chain uses TRBV7-2 with TRBJ1-6, with 10 bases fitting TRBD1. The CDR3 contains 14 residues. V trimming: 5 bases; J trimming: 11 bases; junction bases outside the gene matches: 6. Per the germline V gene, CDR1 is SGHTA and CDR2 is FQGNSA. CDR3 residues: CASSQGQGTTPLHF. CDR3 sequence (DNA): TGTGCCAGCAGCCAGGGACAGGGGACGACACCCCTCCACTTT.

The chain couples TRBV7-9 to TRBJ1-2, with D perhaps TRBD1 (6 bases). The CDR3 sequence is 15 residues long. CDR1 is SEHNR and CDR2 is FQNEAQ in the germline V gene (reference sequence). Trimming removed 3 bases at V and 4 bases at J, with 15 bases between. CDR3 bases: TGTGCCAGCAGCTTGGGGGCCTCAGGAACCTATGGCTACACCTTC. Its translation: CASSLGASGTYGYTF.

Only a few counts were recorded for this clone. The chain uses TRBV7-9 and TRBJ2-1; 9 nucleotides align to TRBD2. V was pared by 5 bases and J by 0 bases, with 8 bases of the junction left unmatched. The CDR3 spans 17 residues. Per the germline V gene, CDR1 is SEHNR and CDR2 is FQNEAQ (reference sequence). CDR3 in amino acids: CASSPRTSASSYNEQFF. Written as DNA, the CDR3 is TGTGCCAGCAGCCCCAGGACTAGCGCGAGCTCCTACAATGAGCAGTTCTTC. Full variable domain (missing parts from reference TRBV7-9 and TRBJ2-1): DTGVSQNPRHKITKRGQNVTFRCDPISEHNRLYWYRQTLGQGPEFLTYFQNEAQLEKSRLLSDRFSAERPKGSFSTLEIQRTEQGDSAMYLCASSPRTSASSYNEQFFGPGTRLTVL.

The rearrangement links TRBV5-1 to TRBJ2-1, with unresolved D. V dropped 0 bases and J dropped 4 bases, with 5 bases sitting between them. CDR1 SGHRS and CDR2 YFSETQ come from the germline V gene. The CDR3 spans 13 residues. CDR3 amino acids: CASSLGAYNEQFF. DNA for the CDR3: TGCGCCAGCAGCTTGGGGGCTTACAATGAGCAGTTCTTC.

The chain carries TRBV6-1 and TRBJ2-7; no reliable D call. The germline V gene has CDR1 MNHNS and CDR2 SASEGT. This CDR3 comprises 10 residues. V was pared by 8 bases and J by 4 bases, with 6 bases between. CDR3 amino acids: CASPGYEQYF. For the CDR3, the DNA is TGTGCCAGCCCCGGGTACGAGCAGTACTTC.

The chain couples TRBV27 to TRBJ2-5; 11 nucleotides align to TRBD2. CDR1 is MNHEY, CDR2 SMNVEV, per germline (reference sequence). J was trimmed by 5 bases and V by 5 bases; bases with no gene match: 1. The length of the CDR3 is 13 residues. CDR3 protein: CASSPSGRETQYF. CDR3 DNA: TGTGCCAGCAGTCCTAGCGGGAGGGAGACCCAGTACTTC.

V is TRBV5-1 and J is TRBJ1-1; D is possibly TRBD1 (5 bases). Between the trimmed V and J ends, which lost 0 bases and 1 base, there was a span of 10 bases. CDR1 and CDR2 (germline): SGHRS, YFSETQ. The CDR3 is made up of 15 amino acids. CDR3 loop: CASSLGGTANTEAFF. CDR3 DNA sequence: TGCGCCAGCAGCTTGGGGGGGACTGCGAACACTGAAGCTTTCTTT.

With respect to this clone: Additional DNA sequences in this sample encode the identical CDR3. This chain uses TRBV5-1 with TRBJ2-7, with TRBD2 identical over 9 bases. CDR3 length equals 14 residues. Germline loops: CDR1 SGHRS, CDR2 YFSETQ. J lost 6 bases, V lost 0 bases, and 4 bases had no gene match. The CDR3 DNA sequence: TGCGCCAGCAGCTTGGGGCTAGCGGGATCCGAGCAGTACTTC. It specifies CASSLGLAGSEQYF.

The CDR3 spells CASSLERGQVGVYEQYF. Written as DNA, the CDR3 is TGTGCCAGCAGCTTAGAGCGCGGCCAGGTGGGAGTCTACGAGCAGTACTTC. The chain combines TRBV11-2 with TRBJ2-7; possible D gene TRBD2, 5 bases. The CDR3 runs to 17 residues. CDR1 SGHAT and CDR2 FQNNGV come from the germline V gene. Between the trimmed V and J ends, which lost 0 bases and 3 bases, there was a span of 18 bases.

J is TRBJ1-2 and V is TRBV15; 7 bases map to TRBD1. This CDR3 region has 16 residues. Germline V CDR1 and CDR2: LNHNV, YYDKDF (reference sequence). Trimming took 3 bases from V and 3 from J; bases not matched to a gene: 10. The CDR3 bases are TGTGCCACCAGCAGCCCACGTAGTACAGGGGACTATGGCTACACCTTC. It specifies CATSSPRSTGDYGYTF.

The rearrangement links TRBV5-1 to TRBJ2-3; D is possibly TRBD2 (6 bases). Trimming removed 9 bases from V and 0 bases from J, with 11 bases in between. This CDR3 spans 13 amino acids. Looked up from germline, CDR1 is SGHRS and CDR2 is YFSETQ. The chain's CDR3 is CATGRSSTDTQYF. In nucleotides, the CDR3 is TGCGCCACAGGGAGGTCTAGCACAGATACGCAGTATTTT.

The CDR3 nucleotides are TGTGCCAGCAGTGACGCTGGGACTAGCGTATTCAATGAGCAGTTCTTC. It encodes CASSDAGTSVFNEQFF. The chain carries TRBV6-4 and TRBJ2-1; 10 nucleotides line up with TRBD2. CDR1 and CDR2 (germline): MRHNA, SNTAGT. The CDR3 is 16 amino acids. V shed 2 bases, J shed 6 bases, and the junction held 7 bases outside the gene matches.

The chain links TRBV2 to TRBJ2-6; D may be TRBD2 (5 bases). This CDR3 comprises 16 residues. CDR1 SNHLY and CDR2 FYNNEI come from the germline V gene. V was shortened by 6 bases and J by 4 bases, with 16 bases between the two germline ends. DNA for the CDR3: TGTGCCAGCAGCTCGGACTTGCTGAACGGGGCCAACGTCCTGACTTTC. It yields the protein CASSSDLLNGANVLTF.

The chain uses TRBV27 and TRBJ1-1; the D is unclear. Germline lookup yields CDR1 MNHEY and CDR2 SMNVEV (reference sequence). The CDR3 runs 13 residues. The V and J ends lost 2 bases and 4 bases respectively, with 8 bases between them. The CDR3 region has the DNA TGTGCCAGCAGTTTAGAGGGTGCCACTGAAGCTTTCTTT. This codes for CASSLEGATEAFF.

In its sample, this clone was seen a few times. This CDR3 reads CASSDPGGSYEQYF. The CDR3 DNA sequence: TGCGCCAGCAGCGATCCGGGGGGCTCCTACGAGCAGTACTTC. The V and J genes are TRBV5-1 and TRBJ2-7; 7 bases are a match to TRBD2. The CDR3 consists of 14 residues. After removal of 4 bases from V and 0 bases from J, the junction contained 4 bases not matched to a gene. Germline V CDR1 and CDR2: SGHRS, YFSETQ.

The V gene is TRBV11-3, the J gene TRBJ2-7; D might be TRBD2 (5 bases). V gave up 6 bases and J gave up 1 base, with 10 bases separating them. The CDR3 covers 13 residues. CDR1 SGHNT and CDR2 YENEEA come from the germline V gene. CDR3 coding DNA: TGTGCCAGCAGTCTAAGCGGTTCCTACGAGCAGTACTTC. Its translation is CASSLSGSYEQYF.